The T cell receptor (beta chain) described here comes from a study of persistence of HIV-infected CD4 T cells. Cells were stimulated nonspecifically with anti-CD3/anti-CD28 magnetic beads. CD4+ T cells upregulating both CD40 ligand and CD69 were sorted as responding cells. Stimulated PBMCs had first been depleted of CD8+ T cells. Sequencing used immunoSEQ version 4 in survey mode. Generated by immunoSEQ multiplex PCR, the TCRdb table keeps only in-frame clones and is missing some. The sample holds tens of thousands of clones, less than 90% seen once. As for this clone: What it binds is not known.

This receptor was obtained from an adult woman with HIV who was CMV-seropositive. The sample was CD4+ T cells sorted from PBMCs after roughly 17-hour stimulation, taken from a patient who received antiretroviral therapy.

The DNA for the CDR3 is TGCGCCAGCAGCTTGGTTACTAGCGGACTCCAAGAGACCCAGTACTTC. Amino acid sequence: CASSLVTSGLQETQYF. The chain is built from TRBV5-1 and TRBJ2-5; TRBD2 matches 8 bases. The CDR3 totals 16 residues. Per the germline V gene, CDR1 is SGHRS and CDR2 is YFSETQ. The J segment lost 1 base and the V segment lost 0 bases, leaving 5 bases of the junction unmatched.